The rows below give T cell receptor beta chains drawn from one sample of a study of circulating CD8 cells and anti-PD-1 response in melanoma. TCRdb re-analysed the reads in MiXCR, keeping a single row per CDR3 protein. There are 700 to 850 distinct CDR3 sequences in the sample; approximately 4% occur only once, and about 14% lies in the top ten. The sample here was CD8+ T cells from PBMCs, taken at baseline or after one month of anti-PD-1 therapy (not recorded which). The receptors originated from a human donor with melanoma. The CDR3 runs from the conserved cysteine through the conserved F or W. The order of the fields is clone size, J gene, CDR3 length, V gene, D gene, CDR3 protein, CDR3 DNA. A D gene is named only where the DNA matches it firmly. The size of a clone is reported for some rows only, either as once, few or many, or as a class for expanded clones.

>large|TRBJ2-3|15|TRBV29-1|NA
CSVRWRGTSTDTQYF
TGCAGCGTGCGGTGGAGGGGCACTAGCACAGATACGCAGTATTTT
>large|TRBJ2-7|14|TRBV5-1|NA
CASSLSRGVNEQYF
TGCGCCAGCAGCTTGTCCAGGGGAGTGAACGAGCAGTACTTC
>large|TRBJ2-7|16|TRBV7-3|TRBD2
CASSLTGPSGGYEQYF
TGTGCCAGCAGCTTAACTGGGCCTAGCGGGGGCTACGAGCAGTACTTC
>few|TRBJ2-3|14|TRBV28|TRBD2
CACSFVAGTDTQYF
TGTGCCTGCAGTTTTGTAGCGGGGACAGATACGCAGTATTTT
>large|TRBJ2-7|16|TRBV3-1|TRBD1
CASSQDTTGQSYEQYF
TGTGCCAGCAGCCAAGACACGACAGGGCAATCCTACGAGCAGTACTTC
>few|TRBJ2-7|12|TRBV7-9|NA
CASSFGGGEQYF
TGTGCCAGCAGCTTTGGAGGGGGAGAGCAGTACTTC
>large|TRBJ2-5|12|TRBV7-2|NA
CASSFSGGAQYF
TGTGCCAGCAGCTTTTCAGGAGGGGCCCAGTACTTC
>large|TRBJ2-5|15|TRBV7-3|TRBD2
CASSSGTSGVETQYF
TGTGCCAGCAGCTCAGGGACTAGCGGGGTAGAGACCCAGTACTTC
>medium-sized|TRBJ2-3|13|TRBV30|NA
CAWNTFSTDTQYF
TGTGCCTGGAACACCTTCAGCACAGATACGCAGTATTTT
>large|TRBJ2-5|16|TRBV7-2|NA
CASSLGVAWGLETQYF
TGTGCCAGCAGCTTAGGAGTAGCCTGGGGCCTAGAGACCCAGTACTTC
>NA|TRBJ2-5|13|TRBV28|NA
CASSLGQRETQYF
TGTGCCAGCAGTTTAGGGCAGCGAGAGACCCAGTACTTC
>large|TRBJ2-1|15|TRBV7-2|NA
CASSLDPLYNNEQFF
TGTGCCAGCAGCCTAGACCCCCTTTATAACAATGAGCAGTTCTTC
>large|TRBJ2-2|17|TRBV27|TRBD1
CASSPSSGDRGIGELFF
TGTGCCAGCAGTCCTTCATCTGGGGACAGGGGAATCGGGGAGCTGTTTTTT
>medium-sized|TRBJ2-4|16|TRBV19|NA
CASTPTSTFSKNIQYF
TGTGCCAGTACCCCAACCAGCACGTTTAGCAAAAACATTCAGTACTTC
>medium-sized|TRBJ2-4|15|TRBV28|NA
CASSPRGAAKNIQYF
TGTGCCAGCAGCCCAAGGGGGGCGGCTAAAAACATTCAGTACTTC
>large|TRBJ2-3|14|TRBV5-6|NA
CASSWRGPADTQYF
TGTGCCAGCAGCTGGAGGGGGCCTGCCGATACGCAGTATTTT
>large|TRBJ2-1|13|TRBV21-1|NA
CADWGQGANEQFF
NA
>large|TRBJ1-5|14|TRBV28|TRBD1
CASTPNRGHQPQHF
TGTGCCAGCACCCCGAACAGGGGCCATCAGCCCCAGCATTTT
>medium-sized|TRBJ1-6|11|TRBV6-2/TRBV6-3|NA
CASTDGPVLHF
TGTGCCAGCACCGACGGCCCGGTCCTCCACTTT
>medium-sized|TRBJ2-7|11|TRBV19|NA
CASSWGREQYF
TGTGCCAGTAGTTGGGGGCGGGAGCAGTACTTC
>large|TRBJ2-5|12|TRBV12-3/TRBV12-4|TRBD1
CASRQGGETQYF
TGTGCCAGCCGACAGGGTGGTGAGACCCAGTACTTC
>large|TRBJ1-6|11|TRBV30|NA
CAWRIGLVLHF
TGTGCCTGGAGGATCGGTCTGGTACTCCACTTT
>NA|TRBJ2-1|18|TRBV5-5|NA
CASSFGTSGRGTYNEQFF
TGTGCCAGCAGCTTTGGTACCTCAGGGCGGGGAACGTACAATGAGCAGTTCTTC
>large|TRBJ2-1|15|TRBV7-3|NA
CASSLSGGVFNEQFF
TGTGCCAGCAGCTTAAGCGGCGGGGTGTTCAATGAGCAGTTCTTC
>large|TRBJ2-3|18|TRBV12-3/TRBV12-4|TRBD2
CASSPGLAGGLGRDTQYF
TGTGCCAGCAGCCCGGGACTAGCGGGGGGGCTGGGCCGGGATACGCAGTATTTT
>large|TRBJ2-7|13|TRBV27|TRBD2
CASSPGTRSEQYF
TGTGCCAGCAGTCCCGGGACTAGAAGCGAGCAGTACTTC
>medium-sized|TRBJ1-5|15|TRBV4-1|NA
CASSQESNGDQPQHF
TGCGCCAGCAGCCAAGAGTCGAACGGAGATCAGCCCCAGCATTTT
>large|TRBJ2-5|15|TRBV6-2/TRBV6-3|TRBD2
CASTKGLAVQETQYF
TGTGCCAGCACCAAGGGACTAGCGGTCCAAGAGACCCAGTACTTC
>NA|TRBJ2-1|16|TRBV7-3|TRBD1
CASSHRTGSSYNEQFF
TGTGCCAGCAGCCACAGGACAGGGAGCTCCTACAATGAGCAGTTCTTC
>NA|TRBJ1-3|15|TRBV28|NA
CASSPPGGVENTIYF
TGTGCCAGCAGCCCCCCGGGTGGGGTAGAAAACACCATATATTTT
>few|TRBJ1-1|14|TRBV28|NA
CASRTTGPGTEAFF
TGTGCCAGCAGGACGACAGGCCCTGGGACTGAAGCTTTCTTT
>large|TRBJ2-7|11|TRBV5-6|TRBD2
CASSREGEQYF
TGTGCCAGCAGCCGGGAGGGTGAGCAGTACTTC
>medium-sized|TRBJ2-2|14|TRBV24-1|NA
CATEEAGVTGELFF
TGTGCCACCGAGGAGGCAGGGGTTACCGGGGAGCTGTTTTTT
>large|TRBJ2-1|14|TRBV2|TRBD2
CASSGTSGGNEQFF
TGTGCCAGCAGCGGGACTAGCGGGGGCAATGAGCAGTTCTTC
>large|TRBJ1-5|15|TRBV7-2|NA
CASSPEGLDHQPQHF
TGTGCCAGCAGCCCGGAGGGCCTCGACCACCAGCCCCAGCATTTT
>large|TRBJ2-3|15|TRBV3-1|NA
CASSQFGSNTDTQYF
TGTGCCAGCAGCCAGTTCGGGAGCAACACAGATACGCAGTATTTT
>large|TRBJ1-1|13|TRBV12-3/TRBV12-4|TRBD1
CASSLGQYTEAFF
TGTGCCAGCAGTTTGGGACAGTACACTGAAGCTTTCTTT
>NA|TRBJ2-7|15|TRBV13|NA
CASSLARGPTYEQYF
TGTGCCAGCAGCTTAGCTCGGGGGCCTACCTACGAGCAGTACTTC
>large|TRBJ1-2|16|TRBV20-1|TRBD1
CSARETGGSPSYGYTF
TGCAGTGCTAGAGAAACAGGGGGATCCCCTTCCTATGGCTACACCTTC
>large|TRBJ2-1|14|TRBV29-1|NA
CSGYRVKVYNEQFF
TGCAGCGGCTACAGGGTGAAGGTTTACAATGAGCAGTTCTTC
>large|TRBJ1-1|16|TRBV2|NA
CASSESAPGGLTEAFF
TGTGCCAGCAGTGAATCCGCACCGGGCGGATTGACTGAAGCTTTCTTT
>large|TRBJ1-2|16|TRBV27|NA
CASSPYPMRGPRGYTF
TGTGCCAGCAGTCCCTACCCGATGAGGGGACCGAGAGGCTACACCTTC
>NA|TRBJ1-6|14|TRBV5-4|NA
CASSIPGSGSPLHF
TGTGCCAGCAGCATTCCCGGTAGTGGTTCACCCCTCCACTTT
>medium-sized|TRBJ2-7|13|TRBV19|NA
CASSLVRTGEQYF
TGTGCCAGTAGTCTAGTCCGGACGGGCGAGCAGTACTTC
>large|TRBJ2-2|13|TRBV30|NA
CAWSESGAGELFF
TGTGCCTGGAGTGAGAGTGGTGCCGGGGAGCTGTTTTTT
>NA|TRBJ2-1|11|TRBV6-1|NA
CASSARAGQFF
TGTGCCAGCAGTGCACGGGCTGGGCAGTTCTTC